The 4 T cell receptor beta chains below were found in one sample sequenced in a study of T-cell reconstitution after alpha-beta-depleted transplantation in children. Unique molecular identifiers were incorporated into the prepared TCRbeta library. TCRdb independently ran MiXCR on the PCR reads; one entry per CDR3 protein. The repertoire consists of nearly 350,000 distinct CDR3 sequences, with 15% to 20% occurring once and the leading ten covering around 43%. The sequencing here drew on PBMCs, mostly from graft donor cells, taken 360 days after TCRalphabeta/CD19-depleted stem cell transplant. The source is a male patient between 2 and 15 years old who had a stem cell transplant for acute lymphoblastic leukemia, so the T cells may come from the graft donor.

V is TRBV5-6 and J is TRBJ2-1; D gene unclear. The CDR3 sequence is 12 residues long. V was pared by 1 base and J by 7 bases, with 6 bases between. Germline V CDR1 and CDR2: SGHDT, YYEEEE. The CDR3: CASSLKGNEQFF. The CDR3 DNA reads as TGTGCCAGCAGCTTGAAGGGTAATGAGCAGTTCTTC.

In its sample, this clonotype was seen a few times. The junction differs from germline at one of its ends, possibly a read error. J is TRBJ2-1 and V is TRBV7-7; a weak D match, TRBD2 (6 bases). The length of the CDR3 is 15 residues. CDR1 SSHAT and CDR2 FNYEAQ come from the germline V gene (reference sequence). In nucleotides, the CDR3 is TGTGCTAGCAGCGCTAGCGTACTCTCCTACAATGAGCAGTTCTTC. Translated: CASSASVLSYNEQFF. The complete variable domain, with remaining parts taken from reference TRBV7-7 and TRBJ2-1, reads GAGVSQSPRYKVTKRGQDVTLRCDPISSHATLYWYQQALGQGPEFLTYFNYEAQPDKSGLPSDRFSAERPEGSISTLTIQRTEQRDSAMYRCASSASVLSYNEQFFGPGTRLTVL.

A few counts support this clonotype. This chain connects TRBV29-1 to TRBJ2-5; 7 bases agree with TRBD2. The CDR3 covers 14 residues. CDR1 and CDR2 (germline): SQVTM, ANQGSEA. Unmatched junction bases numbered 10, after V lost 4 bases and J lost 5 bases. The CDR3 region is CSVVPLAEQETQYF. CDR3 coding DNA: TGCAGCGTTGTACCTCTAGCGGAACAGGAGACCCAGTACTTC.

This clonotype was detected ten times or more. The chain recombines TRBV28 with TRBJ2-7; D is possibly TRBD1 (6 bases). V shed 6 bases and J shed 8 bases, with 20 bases lying between them. The CDR3 sequence is 14 residues long. Germline V lookup: CDR1 MDHEN, CDR2 SYDVKM. CDR3 in amino acids: CASSLQGYVTKQYF. The CDR3 DNA reads TGTGCCAGCAGCCTACAGGGCTATGTTACGAAGCAGTACTTC.